The next 26 T cell receptor beta chains were all read from a single sample in a study of OX40 agonist ivuxolimab in advanced cancers. Using immunoSEQ multiplex PCR, the repertoire was profiled, and TCRdb retains in-frame clones only, with some absent. The sample yields about 89,000 clones, about 86% seen once. Here the sequenced sample was CD4+ or CD8+ T cells sorted from blood, taken in a trial of the OX40 agonist ivuxolimab. These receptors were collected from an adult with an advanced solid tumor such as melanoma, head and neck, liver or kidney cancer.

CDR3 DNA sequence: TGTGCCAGCAGCTTAAAAAGGCCCAACACTCTCCACTTT. Residues: CASSLKRPNTLHF. The rearrangement uses TRBV7-8 and TRBJ1-6, with no clear D. V lost 2 bases and J lost 16, with 15 bases in between. The CDR3 has 13 amino acids. Germline values: CDR1 SGHVS, CDR2 FQNEAQ.

The rearrangement uses TRBV11-2 and TRBJ2-7; 8 bases are a match to TRBD2. V dropped 1 base and J dropped 6; count of bases not matched to a gene: 8. The CDR3 covers 15 residues. CDR1 is SGHAT and CDR2 is FQNNGV in the germline V gene. The CDR3 DNA reads as TGTGCCAGCAGCTTAGGGGCCCCGGCGGGAGGCGAGCAGTACTTC. Amino acids: CASSLGAPAGGEQYF.

The chain recombines TRBV6-5 with TRBJ2-3; a weak D match, TRBD2 (6 bases). This CDR3 comprises 14 residues. Trimming shortened V by 8 bases and J by 4 bases, and 16 bases separated the two germline ends. Germline CDR1 MNHEY, CDR2 SVGAGI. The CDR3 is CASGAPGTSDTQYF. CDR3 nucleotides: TGTGCCAGCGGGGCTCCCGGGACTTCAGATACGCAGTATTTT.

About this clone: The same CDR3 is also encoded by other DNA sequences in this sample. The rearrangement links TRBV30 to TRBJ1-2; unclear D gene. Trimming removed 0 bases at V and 2 bases at J, with 7 bases between. CDR1 GTSNPN and CDR2 SVGIG come from the germline V gene (reference sequence). The CDR3 runs 13 residues. The chain's CDR3 is CAWSVQTNYGYTF. The CDR3 DNA is TGTGCCTGGAGTGTACAGACAAACTATGGCTACACCTTC.

The gene calls are TRBV2 and TRBJ1-5; D is unclear. Germline V gives CDR1 SNHLY, CDR2 FYNNEI. The CDR3 is 13 residues long. With 5 bases removed from V and 4 bases from J, the gap between germline ends came to 9 bases. The CDR3 DNA reads as TGTGCCAGCAGTTCCGTCTCGAATCAGCCCCAGCATTTT. Its translation is CASSSVSNQPQHF.

The chain employs TRBV2 and TRBJ2-5; 10 positions agree with TRBD2. The DNA end favors TRBJ2-7, so the J call may be wrong. The germline V gene has CDR1 SNHLY and CDR2 FYNNEI. The CDR3 is 15 residues long. The CDR3 DNA reads TGTGCCAGCAGTGAATGGGCTAGCGGGAGTTCCGAGCAGTACTTC. This gives the protein CASSEWASGSSEQYF.

This sequence joins TRBV19 and TRBJ1-6, with a tentative D call TRBD1 (6 bases). CDR3 length: 15 residues. Between the trimmed V and J ends, which lost 3 bases and 6 bases, there was a span of 12 bases. CDR1 is LNHDA and CDR2 is SQIVND in the germline V gene (reference sequence). CDR3 region: CASSIHRESNSPLHF. In DNA form, the CDR3 reads TGTGCCAGTAGTATCCACAGGGAATCTAATTCACCCCTCCACTTT.

The chain combines TRBV30 with TRBJ2-1; no clear D. Per germline, CDR1 GTSNPN and CDR2 SVGIG (reference sequence). The CDR3 is 14 amino acids. With 0 bases removed from V and 5 bases from J, the gap between germline ends came to 11 bases. As DNA, the CDR3 is TGTGCCTGGAGTGTCTCAGTTAAGAACAATGAGCAGTTCTTC. Its translation: CAWSVSVKNNEQFF.

The chain links TRBV29-1 to TRBJ1-1, with a tentative D call TRBD1 (5 bases). Trimming cost V 7 bases and J 0 bases, with 12 bases left between them. In germline, CDR1 is SQVTM, CDR2 ANQGSEA. This CDR3 is 13 amino acids long. The chain's CDR3 is CSATGPMNTEAFF. The CDR3 region has the DNA TGCAGCGCCACGGGACCGATGAACACTGAAGCTTTCTTT.

This chain uses TRBV5-4 with TRBJ1-6, with D perhaps matching TRBD1 (5 bases). V lost 0 bases to trimming and J lost 5 bases, with 9 bases between them. Per the germline V gene, CDR1 is SGHNT and CDR2 is YYREEE (reference sequence). The CDR3 spans 15 residues. CDR3 loop: CASSLVGVNNSPLHF. The CDR3 DNA follows: TGTGCCAGCAGCTTGGTGGGGGTCAATAATTCACCCCTCCACTTT.

The chain carries TRBV5-1 and TRBJ2-5; no reliable D call. Per germline, CDR1 SGHRS and CDR2 YFSETQ. The CDR3 has 13 residues. With 0 bases removed from V and 5 bases from J, the gap between germline ends came to 8 bases. The CDR3 sequence: CASSLASWETQYF. The CDR3 coding sequence is TGCGCCAGCAGCTTGGCCTCGTGGGAGACCCAGTACTTC.

The chain is built from TRBV18 and TRBJ1-2, with D perhaps TRBD1 (5 bases). CDR1 is KGHSH, CDR2 LQKENI, per germline. CDR3 length: 15 residues. Deletions cut 6 bases from V and 0 bases from J, with 14 bases between. CDR3 nucleotide sequence: TGTGCCAGCTCCTCGTCGGACACTGCTAACTATGGCTACACCTTC. It codes for CASSSSDTANYGYTF.

V and J are TRBV27 and TRBJ2-1; possible D gene TRBD2, 6 bases. Trimming left V 3 bases short and J 3 bases short, with 9 bases between. The CDR3 runs to 14 residues. Germline loops: CDR1 MNHEY, CDR2 SMNVEV (reference sequence). CDR3 in DNA: TGTGCCAGCAGTTTGGGACTGAACTACAATGAGCAGTTCTTC. Its translation is CASSLGLNYNEQFF.

The chain carries TRBV27 and TRBJ2-1; no clear D gene. The germline gives CDR1 MNHEY, CDR2 SMNVEV (reference sequence). Trimming cost V 2 bases and J 7 bases, with 15 bases left between them. The CDR3 consists of 15 residues. This CDR3 reads CASSLISARPNEQFF. In DNA form, the CDR3 reads TGTGCCAGCAGTTTAATTTCGGCCAGGCCGAATGAGCAGTTCTTC.

J is TRBJ1-1 and V is TRBV5-1; the match to TRBD1 covers 7 bases. This CDR3 is 15 amino acids long. In germline, CDR1 is SGHRS, CDR2 YFSETQ. V lost 0 bases to trimming and J lost 6 bases; unmatched junction nucleotides: 8. The CDR3 region is CASSLEQGGYSEAFF. DNA for the CDR3: TGCGCCAGCAGCTTGGAGCAGGGGGGGTACTCTGAAGCTTTCTTT.

The CDR3 spells CAWVPSPGRGEAGANVLTF. DNA of the CDR3: TGTGCCTGGGTCCCAAGTCCGGGCAGGGGAGAGGCTGGGGCCAACGTCCTGACTTTC. The chain links TRBV30 to TRBJ2-6, with TRBD1 as a possible D gene (6 bases). This CDR3 spans 19 amino acids. The germline V and J ends were trimmed by 5 bases and 2 bases, with 25 bases remaining between them. CDR1 and CDR2 from the germline V gene are GTSNPN and SVGIG (reference sequence).

This clone has only one observation. The chain combines TRBV6-6 with TRBJ1-3; no clear D gene. The CDR3 is 14 residues long. The germline CDR1 and CDR2 sequences are MNHNY and SVGAGI (reference sequence). With 2 bases removed from V and 1 base from J, the gap between germline ends came to 6 bases. CDR3 nucleotide sequence: TGTGCCAGCAGTTACAAGGGATCTGGAAACACCATATATTTT. Translating it yields CASSYKGSGNTIYF.

This chain joins TRBV6-5 and TRBJ1-2; the D is unclear. Germline loops: CDR1 MNHEY, CDR2 SVGAGI. Trimming left V 0 bases short and J 2 bases short, with 10 bases between. This CDR3 has 15 residues. The DNA of the CDR3 is TGTGCCAGCAGTTACTCGGGCAGGTTAAACTATGGCTACACCTTC. As protein: CASSYSGRLNYGYTF.

This clone showed up just once. The chain employs TRBV5-1 and TRBJ2-3, with 7 bases that match TRBD2. J lost 2 bases, V lost 0 bases, and 6 bases had no gene match. This CDR3 comprises 16 residues. Per germline, CDR1 SGHRS and CDR2 YFSETQ. The CDR3 is CASSLGGTTATDTQYF. The CDR3, as DNA: TGCGCCAGCAGCTTGGGTGGGACTACGGCCACAGATACGCAGTATTTT.

Worth noting for this clone: One junction end disagrees with the germline gene, perhaps due to a read error. The chain links TRBV11-2 to TRBJ2-1; D is perhaps TRBD2 (7 bases). The CDR3 covers 16 residues. The germline CDR1 and CDR2 sequences are SGHAT and FQNNGV. The CDR3, as DNA: TGTGCCAGCAGCTGGTGGAAGGGGGGGGCCTACAATGTGCAGTTCTTC. This sequence encodes CASSWWKGGAYNVQFF.

J is TRBJ2-2 and V is TRBV18; D is undetermined. There are 13 residues in the CDR3. CDR1 and CDR2 (germline): KGHSH, LQKENI. V was shortened by 5 bases and J by 6 bases, with 10 bases between the two germline ends. This chain's CDR3 is CASSVDLSGELFF. The CDR3 bases are TGTGCCAGCTCAGTGGACCTTTCCGGGGAGCTGTTTTTT.

The V gene is TRBV7-2, the J gene TRBJ2-5; tentative D call: TRBD1 (6 bases). Germline CDR1 reads SGHTA; CDR2 reads FQGNSA. Between the trimmed V and J ends, which lost 5 bases and 4 bases, there was a span of 8 bases. The CDR3 totals 12 residues. The CDR3, as DNA: TGTGCCAGCAGCGTAGGGGGAGAGACCCAGTACTTC. Translated: CASSVGGETQYF.

CDR3 in amino acids: CAISESSGSHNEQFF. The CDR3 nucleotides are TGTGCCATCAGTGAGTCTAGCGGGAGCCACAATGAGCAGTTCTTC. The genes are TRBV10-3 and TRBJ2-1, with 9 bases fitting TRBD2. Germline CDR1 ENHRY, CDR2 SYGVKD. CDR3 length equals 15 residues. The V and J ends lost 0 bases and 5 bases, in that order; junction bases with no gene match: 2.

The gene calls are TRBV19 and TRBJ1-6; no clear D. Trimming removed 5 bases at V and 6 bases at J, with 17 bases between. CDR1 is LNHDA, CDR2 SQIVND, per germline (reference sequence). The CDR3 runs 16 residues. The CDR3 protein is CASSFRGRNPNSPLHF. The DNA for the CDR3 is TGTGCCAGTAGTTTTCGTGGCAGGAACCCTAATTCACCCCTCCACTTT.

This sequence joins TRBV7-9 and TRBJ1-1; 8 nucleotides align to TRBD1. V dropped 5 bases and J dropped 0; count of bases not matched to a gene: 2. CDR1 is SEHNR, CDR2 FQNEAQ, per germline (reference sequence). This CDR3 comprises 14 residues. The CDR3 coding sequence is TGTGCCAGCAGCATGACAGGGGTGAACACTGAAGCTTTCTTT. Protein: CASSMTGVNTEAFF.

The rearrangement links TRBV27 to TRBJ2-2, with D perhaps TRBD1 (6 bases). CDR3 size: 14 residues. V was pared by 4 bases and J by 1 base, with 7 bases between. Germline CDR1 reads MNHEY; CDR2 reads SMNVEV (reference sequence). The CDR3: CASSSTGNTGELFF. The CDR3 nucleotides read TGTGCCAGCAGTTCGACAGGGAACACCGGGGAGCTGTTTTTT.